This T cell receptor (beta chain) was sequenced for a study of T-cell memory formation after mild COVID-19. General study findings and limits: Later expanders leaned CD4+, whereas day 15 to 85 contracting clones were balanced CD4/CD8.

This CDR3 comprises 15 residues. The V gene's germline CDR1 is MNHEY and CDR2 SVGAGI. V dropped 2 bases and J dropped 2 bases, with 12 bases sitting between them. Comment on this clonotype: Its antigen is not identified.

Amplification by 5'RACE using constant-segment primers produced TCR alpha and TCR beta cDNA libraries that carried sample barcodes and UMIs. TCRdb fed the 5' RACE reads into MiXCR, producing one record per CDR3 protein. The table records 450,000 to 650,000 distinct CDR3 sequences, roughly 20% of them present only once. Sequencing used PBMCs or a T cell subset sorted from them (not recorded which). The chain joins TRBV6-5 to TRBJ1-2, with unresolved D. The sequence was obtained from an adult woman who had mild COVID-19 (a few samples of this study predate the infection). Cell type and time point are not known. The CDR3 DNA reads as TGTGCCAGCAGTTACGACGGGATACAGAACTATGGCTACACCTTC. It translates to CASSYDGIQNYGYTF.